The subject of this entry is one T cell receptor (beta chain). The target antigen is unknown. Per the study methods: There were a median of approximately 96,000 TCRs per sample, with a range from roughly 20,000 to 750,000. TCRdb reprocessed the 5' RACE reads via MiXCR and lists one record per CDR3 protein. TCRdb assigned the V and J calls; the authors' analysis was not used. The data contain 65,000 to 95,000 distinct CDR3 sequences, roughly 7.7% of them seen just once; the ten biggest clones take up about 2.1%. Unfractionated whole blood yielded the extracted total RNA. This entry comes from a study of human T cells and chemical hapten exposure. CDR3 length: 15 amino acids. The V gene lost 5 bases and the J gene lost 5 bases, with 19 bases spanning the gap. The study's findings and limits: With regard to DPC sensitization, TCRs above 1 in 1000 frequency did not change.

The rearrangement uses TRBV12-3 or TRBV12-4 and TRBJ2-7; TRBD1 is a possible D gene (9 bases). The clonotype comes from a male donor in good health. The DNA of the CDR3 is TGTGCCAGCAGTATTAGCGGGACAGGGTTACACGAGCAGTACTTC. Residues: CASSISGTGLHEQYF.